The table lists the clone carrying this T cell receptor beta chain with a few counts. The antigen is not known. TCRdb re-called the reads through MiXCR, storing one row per CDR3 protein. The sample consists of 680,000 or so distinct CDR3 sequences, around a third of them appearing once. V was clipped by 5 bases and J by 4 bases, with 16 bases between them. Germline CDR1 is MNHEY and CDR2 is SMNVEV (reference sequence). The length of the CDR3 is 15 residues. This entry belongs to a study of T cell repertoires in cytomegalovirus infection. Background on the study: CMV infection together with matching HLA type was indicated by public TCR beta signatures.

General study points: Across the ex vivo response, the dominant clonotypes were HLA-C-restricted CMV-specific TCR beta clonotypes.

The sequence came from a human donor in good health (CMV status not recorded). Some clones in this sample may be carry-over from other donors' samples. The V and J genes are TRBV27 and TRBJ2-3, with a weak D call TRBD1 (5 bases). Sample: cultured PBMCs, taken from culture after CMV antigen stimulation. The CDR3 region is CASSLTRTHPDTQYF. DNA of the CDR3: TGTGCCAGCAGTCTAACCCGGACACACCCAGATACGCAGTATTTT.